The text below deals with one TCR beta chain. The antigen is undetermined. The data were produced by immunoSEQ multiplex PCR, yet TCRdb's version contains in-frame clones alone and is incomplete. The sample carries fewer than 1 million clones, 90% to 97% recorded once. The naive CD8 population came from CD45RO-negative cells selected for CCR7, without terminally differentiated effector memory CD45RA+ cells. This specimen belongs to a study of shared clonotypes between healthy human individuals. Overall study context: For every donor, three CD4 naive, three CD4 memory, two CD8 naive and one CD8 memory plates were used. Regarding the study as a whole: Memory subsets generally showed smaller estimated richness than naive subsets did. The four-donor shared clonotypes exceeded non-shared clonotypes in generation probability, with non-shared ones scoring lower. Sorted-subset sequencing was shown by rarefaction to be incomplete despite large depth.

CDR1 SEHNR and CDR2 FQNEAQ come from the germline V gene (reference sequence). This CDR3 contains 13 residues. Trimming removed 5 bases at V and 2 bases at J, with 9 bases between. The TCR was taken from a man in his thirties or forties in good health. Sequenced input: naive CD8+ T cells sorted from blood. This sequence joins TRBV7-9 and TRBJ1-1, with TRBD1 as a possible D gene (6 bases). The CDR3 sequence is CASSPQGNTEAFF. CDR3 DNA sequence: TGTGCCAGCAGCCCACAGGGAAACACTGAAGCTTTCTTT.